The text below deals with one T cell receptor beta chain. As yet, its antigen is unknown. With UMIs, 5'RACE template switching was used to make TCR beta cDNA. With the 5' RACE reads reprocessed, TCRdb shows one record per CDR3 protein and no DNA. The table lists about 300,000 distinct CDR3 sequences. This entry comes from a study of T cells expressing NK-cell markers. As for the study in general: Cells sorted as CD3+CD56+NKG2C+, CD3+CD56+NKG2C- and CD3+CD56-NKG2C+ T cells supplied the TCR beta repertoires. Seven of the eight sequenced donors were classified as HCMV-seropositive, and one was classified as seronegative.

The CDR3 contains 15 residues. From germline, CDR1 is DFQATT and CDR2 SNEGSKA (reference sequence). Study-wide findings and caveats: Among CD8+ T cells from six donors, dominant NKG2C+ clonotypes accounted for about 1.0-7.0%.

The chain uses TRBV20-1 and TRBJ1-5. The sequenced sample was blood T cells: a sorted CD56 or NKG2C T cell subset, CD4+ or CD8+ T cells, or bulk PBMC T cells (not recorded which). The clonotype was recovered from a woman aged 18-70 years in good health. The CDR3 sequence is CSARRPPDSNQPQHF.